This TCR beta chain was captured in a study of control samples from healthy donors and cancer patients. Method: immunoSEQ multiplex PCR; TCRdb's copy keeps in-frame clones and lacks some. The data contain 100,000 to 150,000 clones, 92% of them singletons. After removal of 10 bases from V and 4 bases from J, the junction contained 9 bases not matched to a gene. The CDR3 is 13 amino acids. Germline values: CDR1 MNHEY, CDR2 SVGAGI. The sequencing sample was made of blood. The TCR sequence derives from a woman in her 50s in good health. V usage is TRBV6-5 and J usage is TRBJ1-1, with TRBD1 identical over 7 bases. Here the CDR3 DNA reads TGTGCCACCTCAAGGGGGCTCGCCACTGAAGCTTTCTTT. Translating it yields CATSRGLATEAFF.